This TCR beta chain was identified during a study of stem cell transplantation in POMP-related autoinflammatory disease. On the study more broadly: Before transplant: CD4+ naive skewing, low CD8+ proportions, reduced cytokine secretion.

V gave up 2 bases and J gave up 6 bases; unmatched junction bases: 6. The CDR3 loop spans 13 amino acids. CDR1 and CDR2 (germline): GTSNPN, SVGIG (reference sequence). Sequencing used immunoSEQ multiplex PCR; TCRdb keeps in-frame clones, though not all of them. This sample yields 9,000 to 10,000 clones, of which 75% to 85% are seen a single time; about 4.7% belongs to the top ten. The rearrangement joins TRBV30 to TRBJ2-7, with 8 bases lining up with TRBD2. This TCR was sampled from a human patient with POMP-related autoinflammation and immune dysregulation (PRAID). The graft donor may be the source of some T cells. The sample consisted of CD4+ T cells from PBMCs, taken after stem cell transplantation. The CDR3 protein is CAWSLAGPSEQYF. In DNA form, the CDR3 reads TGTGCCTGGAGTTTAGCGGGACCTTCCGAGCAGTACTTC.